Shown below are 16 T cell receptor beta chains from a single sample sequenced in a study of cytomegalovirus exposure and HLA in healthy donors. The study ran its PCR with 60 Vbeta and 13 Jbeta primers. Generated by immunoSEQ multiplex PCR, the TCRdb table keeps only in-frame clones and is missing some. The sample yields roughly 120,000 clones, 60% to 85% seen once. Sequenced: PBMCs. The receptors were sampled from a woman in her twenties or thirties in good health and CMV-seropositive.

The chain is built from TRBV7-2 and TRBJ2-4, with TRBD1 as a possible D gene (5 bases). Germline CDR1 reads SGHTA; CDR2 reads FQGNSA. The CDR3 contains 12 residues. With 3 bases removed from V and 10 bases from J, the gap between germline ends came to 10 bases. The CDR3 spells CASSLAGYIQYF. In nucleotides, the CDR3 is TGTGCCAGCAGCTTGGCAGGGTATATTCAGTACTTC.

Turning to this clone: Other DNA sequences in the same sample also yield this CDR3. The CDR3 region has the DNA TGTGCCATCAGTGAGTCCCAAGGGACTAGCACAGATACGCAGTATTTT. This encodes CAISESQGTSTDTQYF. This sequence joins TRBV10-3 and TRBJ2-3, with D possibly TRBD2 on 6 matching bases. Trimming removed 0 bases at V and 0 bases at J, with 10 bases between. The CDR3 extends over 16 amino acids. The germline gives CDR1 ENHRY, CDR2 SYGVKD.

This clone was detected only once. CDR3 region: CASSPLLGGQETQYF. The CDR3 bases are TGTGCCAGCAGTCCCCTTTTAGGAGGGCAGGAGACCCAGTACTTC. V gene TRBV27 combines with J gene TRBJ2-5, with a weak D call TRBD2 (6 bases). This CDR3 comprises 15 residues. Trimming took 5 bases from V and 5 from J, leaving 18 bases between them. Germline CDR1 MNHEY, CDR2 SMNVEV (reference sequence).

This chain uses TRBV5-4 with TRBJ1-6; no definite D call. Germline loops: CDR1 SGHNT, CDR2 YYREEE (reference sequence). The ends were cut back, 0 bases at V and 9 bases at J, with 13 bases in the middle. The CDR3 is made up of 15 amino acids. CDR3 in DNA: TGTGCCAGCAGCTTGGGCCGGGAGGGTGTTTCACCCCTCCACTTT. Amino acids: CASSLGREGVSPLHF. Full variable domain (rest looked up from reference TRBV5-4 and TRBJ1-6): ETGVTQSPTHLIKTRGQQVTLRCSSQSGHNTVSWYQQALGQGPQFIFQYYREEENGRGNFPPRFSGLQFPNYSSELNVNALELDDSALYLCASSLGREGVSPLHFGNGTRLTVT.

This clone showed up just once. V is TRBV4-2 and J is TRBJ1-4; 11 bases are a match to TRBD1. Trimming cost V 0 bases and J 0 bases; bases outside gene matches: 6. The V gene's germline CDR1 is LGHNA and CDR2 YNFKEQ. This CDR3 contains 19 residues. CDR3 DNA sequence: TGTGCCAGCAGCCAAGAAGGGTCGGGACAGGGGGCAACTAATGAAAAACTGTTTTTT. It specifies CASSQEGSGQGATNEKLFF.

V is TRBV13 and J is TRBJ1-2, with a tentative D call TRBD1 (5 bases). The CDR3 sequence is 14 residues long. The V gene's germline CDR1 is PRHDT and CDR2 FYEKMQ (reference sequence). V was clipped by 4 bases and J by 3 bases, with 12 bases between them. CDR3 residues: CASSSGGEDYGYTF. The DNA for the CDR3 is TGTGCCAGCAGCTCGGGGGGAGAGGACTATGGCTACACCTTC.

The genes are TRBV10-3 and TRBJ1-1; D is uncertain. V was pared by 2 bases and J by 1 base, with 11 bases between. CDR1 is ENHRY, CDR2 SYGVKD, per germline. The CDR3 is 15 residues long. CDR3 sequence: CAISEDLGSNTEAFF. CDR3 in DNA: TGTGCCATCAGTGAGGACCTAGGATCGAACACTGAAGCTTTCTTT.

Worth noting for this clone: This sample also contains other DNA sequences that code for the same CDR3. V usage is TRBV5-1 and J usage is TRBJ1-3, with 8 positions matching TRBD1. The V gene's germline CDR1 is SGHRS and CDR2 YFSETQ. Unmatched junction bases numbered 2, after V lost 4 bases and J lost 2 bases. This CDR3 is built from 14 residues. CDR3 amino acids: CASSLDRAGNTIYF. As DNA, the CDR3 is TGCGCCAGCAGCCTGGACAGGGCTGGAAACACCATATATTTT.

This clone was seen only once. The J gene is TRBJ1-1, the V gene TRBV6-1, with TRBD1 matching over 8 bases. The CDR3 loop spans 15 amino acids. Germline V gives CDR1 MNHNS, CDR2 SASEGT. J lost 5 bases, V lost 1 base, and 6 bases had no gene match. The CDR3 sequence is CASSEVRGRATEAFF. The CDR3 region has the DNA TGTGCCAGCAGTGAAGTCAGGGGGCGAGCAACTGAAGCTTTCTTT.

This chain connects TRBV7-8 to TRBJ2-7; 11 nucleotides match TRBD2. V lost 6 bases and J lost 0; bases outside the gene matches: 7. The CDR3 runs to 16 residues. CDR1 is SGHVS, CDR2 FQNEAQ, per germline. The CDR3 bases are TGTGCCAGCAGTTTTGTACTAGCGGGGGCCTCCTACGAGCAGTACTTC. Translating gives CASSFVLAGASYEQYF.

V and J are TRBV5-1 and TRBJ2-5; tentative D call: TRBD1 (6 bases). CDR3 size: 14 residues. In germline, CDR1 is SGHRS, CDR2 YFSETQ. The V end lost 0 bases, the J end lost 0 bases, and 6 bases lay between the germline ends. CDR3 protein: CASSLGQDQETQYF. The CDR3 coding sequence is TGCGCCAGCAGCTTGGGACAGGACCAAGAGACCCAGTACTTC.

The V call is TRBV6-5, the J call TRBJ1-2; D is unclear. V was cut by 7 bases and J by 7 bases, with 19 bases left in between. Germline-derived CDR1 and CDR2 are MNHEY and SVGAGI. The CDR3 is 14 amino acids. CDR3 sequence reads: CASNSPQAISGYTF. DNA of the CDR3: TGTGCCAGCAACAGTCCCCAGGCAATAAGTGGCTACACCTTC.

The gene calls are TRBV7-6 and TRBJ2-5; 11 nucleotides match TRBD2. The CDR3 extends over 16 amino acids. Unmatched junction bases numbered 8, after V lost 4 bases and J lost 4 bases. Germline lookup yields CDR1 SGHVS and CDR2 FNYEAQ. In DNA, the CDR3 is TGTGCCAGCAGCTACGGCCTGACTAGCGGGGCAGAGACCCAGTACTTC. It yields the protein CASSYGLTSGAETQYF.

The rearrangement joins TRBV5-8 to TRBJ1-1, with D perhaps matching TRBD1 (5 bases). Germline values: CDR1 SGHTS, CDR2 YDEGEE. Trimming removed 0 bases at V and 1 base at J, with 19 bases between. The length of the CDR3 is 18 residues. The chain's CDR3 is CASSLGWWTTVGNTEAFF. The CDR3 coding sequence is TGTGCCAGCAGCTTGGGTTGGTGGACAACGGTTGGGAACACTGAAGCTTTCTTT.

In DNA, the CDR3 is TGCGCCAGCAGCTTCCCTAGCGGGGGGAGCTCCTACGAGCAGTACTTC. Its protein is CASSFPSGGSSYEQYF. The chain combines TRBV5-1 with TRBJ2-5, with 11 bases identical to TRBD2. The DNA end lines up better with TRBJ2-7; the J call may be wrong. The CDR3 has 16 amino acids. The V gene's germline CDR1 is SGHRS and CDR2 YFSETQ.

V and J are TRBV25-1 and TRBJ2-5; TRBD2 aligns across 7 bases. Trimming cost V 2 bases and J 1 base; bases outside gene matches: 4. The CDR3 is 15 residues long. Germline V lookup: CDR1 MGHDK, CDR2 SYGVNS. The CDR3 sequence: CASSEPLAGQETQYF. CDR3 nucleotides: TGTGCCAGCAGTGAACCGTTAGCGGGCCAAGAGACCCAGTACTTC.